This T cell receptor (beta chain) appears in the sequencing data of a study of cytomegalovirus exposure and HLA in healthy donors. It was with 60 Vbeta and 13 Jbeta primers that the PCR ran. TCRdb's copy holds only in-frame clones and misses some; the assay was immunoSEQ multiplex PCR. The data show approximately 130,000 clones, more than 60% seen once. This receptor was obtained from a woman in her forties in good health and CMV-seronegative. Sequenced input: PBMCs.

CDR3 DNA sequence: TGTGCCAGCAGCCAAGACGGAACGGGAGGGCTCGGGGCCCAGTACTTC. Translation gives CASSQDGTGGLGAQYF. The genes are TRBV4-2 and TRBJ2-5, with 8 bases aligning to TRBD2. The CDR3 consists of 16 residues. V was pared by 0 bases and J by 9 bases, with 12 bases of the junction left unmatched. CDR1 LGHNA and CDR2 YNFKEQ come from the germline V gene.